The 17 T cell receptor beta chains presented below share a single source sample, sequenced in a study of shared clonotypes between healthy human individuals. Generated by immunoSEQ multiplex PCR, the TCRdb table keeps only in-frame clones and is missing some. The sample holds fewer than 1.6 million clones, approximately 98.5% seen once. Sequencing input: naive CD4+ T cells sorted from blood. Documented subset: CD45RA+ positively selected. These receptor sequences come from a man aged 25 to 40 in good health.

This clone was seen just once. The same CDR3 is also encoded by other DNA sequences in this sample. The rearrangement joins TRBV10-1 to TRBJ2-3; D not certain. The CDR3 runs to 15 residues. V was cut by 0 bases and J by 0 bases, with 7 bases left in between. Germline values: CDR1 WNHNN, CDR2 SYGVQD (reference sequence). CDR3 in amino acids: CASSESPGSTDTQYF. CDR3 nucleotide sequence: TGCGCCAGCAGTGAGTCACCGGGTAGCACAGATACGCAGTATTTT.

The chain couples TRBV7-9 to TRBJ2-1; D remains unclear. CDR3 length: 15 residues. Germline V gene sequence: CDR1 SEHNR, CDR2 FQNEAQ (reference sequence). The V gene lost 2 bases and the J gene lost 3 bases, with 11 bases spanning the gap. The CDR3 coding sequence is TGTGCCAGCAGCTTAATTCTGGGTGACTACAATGAGCAGTTCTTC. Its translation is CASSLILGDYNEQFF.

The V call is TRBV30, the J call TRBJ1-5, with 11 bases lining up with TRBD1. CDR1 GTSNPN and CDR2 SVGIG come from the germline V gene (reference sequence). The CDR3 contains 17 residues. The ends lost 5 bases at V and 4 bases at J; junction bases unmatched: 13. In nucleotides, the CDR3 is TGTGCCTGGGGTACCAGGGTTGGGACAGGGGGAAATCAGCCCCAGCATTTT. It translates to CAWGTRVGTGGNQPQHF.

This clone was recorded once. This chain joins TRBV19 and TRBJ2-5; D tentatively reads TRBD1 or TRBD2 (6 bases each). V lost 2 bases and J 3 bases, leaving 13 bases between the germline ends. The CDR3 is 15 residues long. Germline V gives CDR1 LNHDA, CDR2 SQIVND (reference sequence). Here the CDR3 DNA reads TGTGCCAGTAGTATATCCGGGGGCGAGAAAGAGACCCAGTACTTC. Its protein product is CASSISGGEKETQYF.

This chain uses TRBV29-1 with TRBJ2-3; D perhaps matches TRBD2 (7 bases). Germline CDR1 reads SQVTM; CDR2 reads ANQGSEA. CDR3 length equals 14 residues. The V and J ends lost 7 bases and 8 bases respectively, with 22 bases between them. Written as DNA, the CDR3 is TGCAGCGCCCGGGGGGCGGGAGAAGGGGGTACGCAGTATTTT. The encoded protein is CSARGAGEGGTQYF.

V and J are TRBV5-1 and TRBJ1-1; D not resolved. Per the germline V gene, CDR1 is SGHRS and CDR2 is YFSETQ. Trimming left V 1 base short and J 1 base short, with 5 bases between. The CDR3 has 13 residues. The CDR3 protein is CASSLRANTEAFF. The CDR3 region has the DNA TGCGCCAGCAGCTTGAGGGCGAACACTGAAGCTTTCTTT.

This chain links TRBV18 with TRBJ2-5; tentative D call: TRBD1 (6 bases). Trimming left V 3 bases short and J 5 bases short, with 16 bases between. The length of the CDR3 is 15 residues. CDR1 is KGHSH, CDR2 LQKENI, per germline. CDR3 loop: CASSPLYREKETQYF. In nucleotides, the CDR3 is TGTGCCAGCTCACCCCTGTACAGGGAAAAGGAGACCCAGTACTTC.

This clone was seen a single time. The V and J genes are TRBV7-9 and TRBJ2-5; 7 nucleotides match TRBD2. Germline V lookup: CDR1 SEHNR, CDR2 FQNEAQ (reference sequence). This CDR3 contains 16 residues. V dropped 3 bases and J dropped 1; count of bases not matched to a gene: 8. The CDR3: CASSFSPAGTQETQYF. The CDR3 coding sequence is TGTGCCAGCAGCTTTAGCCCAGCGGGGACCCAAGAGACCCAGTACTTC.

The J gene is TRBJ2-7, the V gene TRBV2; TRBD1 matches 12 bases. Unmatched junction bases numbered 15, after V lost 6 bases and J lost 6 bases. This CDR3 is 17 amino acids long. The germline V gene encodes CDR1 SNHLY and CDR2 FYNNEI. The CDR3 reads CASSVMRQGTGGREQYF. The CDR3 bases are TGTGCCAGCAGCGTTATGAGACAAGGGACAGGGGGCCGCGAGCAGTACTTC.

CDR3 sequence (DNA): TGTGCCAGCAGTCCGGACCACAATCAGCCCCAGCATTTT. Encoded protein: CASSPDHNQPQHF. The genes are TRBV27 and TRBJ1-5, with unresolved D. The germline V and J ends were trimmed by 5 bases and 3 bases, with 8 bases remaining between them. Germline V gene data show CDR1 as MNHEY and CDR2 as SMNVEV (reference sequence). The CDR3 contains 13 residues.

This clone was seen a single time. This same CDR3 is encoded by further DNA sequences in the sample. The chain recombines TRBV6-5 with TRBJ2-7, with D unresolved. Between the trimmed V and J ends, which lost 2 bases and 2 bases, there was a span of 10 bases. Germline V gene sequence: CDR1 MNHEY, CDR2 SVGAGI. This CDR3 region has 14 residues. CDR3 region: CASSYDGTAYEQYF. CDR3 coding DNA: TGTGCCAGCAGTTACGACGGAACTGCCTACGAGCAGTACTTC.

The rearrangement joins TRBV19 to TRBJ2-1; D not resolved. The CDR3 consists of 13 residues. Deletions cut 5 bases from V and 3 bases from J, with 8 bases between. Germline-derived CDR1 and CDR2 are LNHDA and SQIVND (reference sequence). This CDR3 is CASSDTDYNEQFF. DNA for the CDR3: TGTGCCAGTAGTGACACAGACTACAATGAGCAGTTCTTC.

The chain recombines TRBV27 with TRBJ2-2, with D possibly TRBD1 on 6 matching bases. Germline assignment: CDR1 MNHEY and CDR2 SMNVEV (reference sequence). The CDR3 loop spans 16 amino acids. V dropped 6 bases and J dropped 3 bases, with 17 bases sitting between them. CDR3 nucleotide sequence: TGTGCCAGCAGGTCCACAGGGCTCAGGGACACCGGGGAGCTGTTTTTT. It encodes CASRSTGLRDTGELFF.

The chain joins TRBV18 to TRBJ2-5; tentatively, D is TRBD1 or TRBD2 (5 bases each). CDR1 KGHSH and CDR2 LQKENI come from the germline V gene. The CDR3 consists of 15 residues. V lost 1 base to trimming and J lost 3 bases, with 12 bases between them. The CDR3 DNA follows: TGTGCCAGCTCACCACTAGGGACCCACGAAGAGACCCAGTACTTC. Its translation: CASSPLGTHEETQYF.

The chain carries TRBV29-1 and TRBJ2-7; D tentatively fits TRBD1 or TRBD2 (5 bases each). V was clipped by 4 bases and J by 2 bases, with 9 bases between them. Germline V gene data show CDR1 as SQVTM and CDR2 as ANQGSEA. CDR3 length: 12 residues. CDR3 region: CSVGGRTYEQYF. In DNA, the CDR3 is TGCAGCGTTGGGGGACGGACCTACGAGCAGTACTTC.

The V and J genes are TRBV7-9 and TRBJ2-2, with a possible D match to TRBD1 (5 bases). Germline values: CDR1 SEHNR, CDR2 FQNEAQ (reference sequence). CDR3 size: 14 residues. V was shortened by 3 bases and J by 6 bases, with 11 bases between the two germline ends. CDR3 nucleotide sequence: TGTGCCAGCAGCTTTCCCAGGGTGGCCGGGGAGCTGTTTTTT. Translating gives CASSFPRVAGELFF.

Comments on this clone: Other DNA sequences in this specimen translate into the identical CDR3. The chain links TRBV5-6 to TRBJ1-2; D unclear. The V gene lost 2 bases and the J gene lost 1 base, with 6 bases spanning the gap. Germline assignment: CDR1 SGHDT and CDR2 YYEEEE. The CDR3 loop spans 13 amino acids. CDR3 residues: CASSLGGNYGYTF. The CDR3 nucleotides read TGTGCCAGCAGCTTAGGAGGTAACTATGGCTACACCTTC.